These 14 T cell receptor beta chains were sequenced from one sample in a study of identical twins. Each CDR3 protein is one row after TCRdb ran MiXCR on the 5' RACE reads. The table records about 530,000 distinct CDR3 sequences, roughly 15% of them present only once. This sample also belongs to another study, concerning yellow fever vaccine responses in identical twins.

Sample: CD4+ T cells sorted from blood. These receptors all stem from a woman between 18 and 29 years old in good health.

The table lists this clonotype with a few counts. The chain carries TRBV7-8 and TRBJ2-2; TRBD2 is a possible D gene (6 bases). The germline V gene encodes CDR1 SGHVS and CDR2 FQNEAQ. Trimming removed 5 bases from V and 0 bases from J, with 22 bases in between. The CDR3 is 19 residues long. Written as DNA, the CDR3 is TGTGCCAGCAGCGAACGGACCGGTACTAGACTAGCGAACACCGGGGAGCTGTTTTTT. This gives the protein CASSERTGTRLANTGELFF.

The rearrangement uses TRBV12-3 or TRBV12-4 and TRBJ2-5; 7 bases are shared with TRBD2. The trim removed 5 bases at V and 3 bases at J, leaving 9 bases unmatched. The CDR3 loop spans 15 amino acids. CDR3 protein: CASSKAGLTKETQYF. CDR3 coding DNA: TGTGCCAGCAGTAAAGCGGGACTTACAAAAGAGACCCAGTACTTC.

This chain links TRBV21-1 with TRBJ2-1; the table's D call, TRBD2, has no DNA check behind it. TRBV21-1 is deemed a pseudogene. The CDR3 extends over 18 amino acids. The CDR3: CASSKDGTIFASYNEQFF. Here the CDR3 DNA reads TGTGCCAGCAGCAAAGATGGGACTATCTTTGCGTCCTACAATGAGCAGTTCTTC.

Ten or more counts support this clonotype. The chain carries TRBV5-1 and TRBJ2-1, with TRBD1 matching 8 bases. The V gene end was trimmed by 0 bases and the J gene end by 0 bases; junction bases not matched to a gene: 2. The CDR3 has 16 residues. CDR1 and CDR2 from the germline V gene are SGHRS and YFSETQ. The CDR3 loop is CASSLGQGSSYNEQFF. In nucleotides, the CDR3 is TGCGCCAGCAGCTTGGGACAGGGGAGCTCCTACAATGAGCAGTTCTTC.

In this sample, this clonotype turned up a few times. V gene TRBV5-1 combines with J gene TRBJ2-5, with D possibly being TRBD2 (5 bases). Trimming stripped 6 bases from V and 5 bases from J, with 14 bases between. This CDR3 has 13 residues. Germline V gene sequence: CDR1 SGHRS, CDR2 YFSETQ. CDR3 in DNA: TGCGCCAGCAATTCGGGGTTTGCGGAGACCCAGTACTTC. Translated, it gives CASNSGFAETQYF. The complete variable domain, with remaining parts taken from reference TRBV5-1 and TRBJ2-5, reads KAGVTQTPRYLIKTRGQQVTLSCSPISGHRSVSWYQQTPGQGLQFLFEYFSETQRNKGNFPGRFSGRQFSNSRSEMNVSTLELGDSALYLCASNSGFAETQYFGPGTRLLVL.

The rearrangement joins TRBV20-1 to TRBJ2-3, with D possibly matching TRBD1 (6 bases). The CDR3 length is 15 residues. Trimming took 2 bases from V and 0 from J, leaving 12 bases between them. Germline V lookup: CDR1 DFQATT, CDR2 SNEGSKA (reference sequence). The CDR3 DNA is TGCAGTGCTAGACCCCCTAGGGGGAGCACAGATACGCAGTATTTT. Protein: CSARPPRGSTDTQYF.

Many counts were recorded for this clonotype. V usage is TRBV24-1 and J usage is TRBJ2-7; D assignment may be TRBD1 or TRBD2 (5 bases each). The germline V gene has CDR1 KGHDR and CDR2 SFDVKD. The germline V and J ends were trimmed by 10 bases and 7 bases, with 25 bases remaining between them. The CDR3 has 15 amino acids. The CDR3 DNA reads as TGTGCCACGGCTAGCAACCGGGACGGCTATAGGGAGCAGTACTTC. Translating gives CATASNRDGYREQYF.

The chain combines TRBV12-1 with TRBJ2-3; the table's D call, TRBD1, has no DNA check behind it. TRBV12-1 is termed a pseudogene. The CDR3 has 22 residues. CDR3: CASSFVTGGNSGGLTSTDTQYF. In DNA form, the CDR3 reads TGTGCCAGCAGCTTTGTGACAGGGGGCAATAGCGGGGGGTTAACTAGCACAGATACGCAGTATTTT.

This clonotype was found many times. The chain recombines TRBV5-1 with TRBJ2-1; weak D call: TRBD2 (6 bases). V was clipped by 5 bases and J by 2 bases, with 8 bases between them. Germline assignment: CDR1 SGHRS and CDR2 YFSETQ. The CDR3 sequence is 13 residues long. The CDR3 here is CASRRGAYNEQFF. The CDR3, as DNA: TGCGCCAGCAGGCGGGGAGCCTACAATGAGCAGTTCTTC.

This chain connects TRBV12-3 or TRBV12-4 to TRBJ2-1, with 9 positions matching TRBD2. The CDR3 runs to 15 residues. V dropped 1 base and J dropped 8; count of bases not matched to a gene: 6. The CDR3: CASSLGGGAWDEQFF. In nucleotides, the CDR3 is TGTGCCAGCAGTTTAGGCGGGGGGGCCTGGGATGAGCAGTTCTTC.

The chain is built from TRBV7-7 and TRBJ2-1, with D perhaps matching TRBD1 or TRBD2 (5 bases each). The germline V and J ends were trimmed by 5 bases and 5 bases, with 22 bases remaining between them. This CDR3 comprises 17 residues. In germline, CDR1 is SSHAT, CDR2 FNYEAQ (reference sequence). The DNA for the CDR3 is TGTGCCAGCAGCAAACCACCCTCTGGGACCCGGGACAATGAGCAGTTCTTC. Translating it yields CASSKPPSGTRDNEQFF. The full variable domain, its missing parts supplied by reference TRBV7-7 and TRBJ2-1, is GAGVSQSPRYKVTKRGQDVTLRCDPISSHATLYWYQQALGQGPEFLTYFNYEAQPDKSGLPSDRFSAERPEGSISTLTIQRTEQRDSAMYRCASSKPPSGTRDNEQFFGPGTRLTVL.

This clonotype has only a few counts. The CDR3 DNA sequence: TGTGCCAGTAGCCCGACGGACAGCAGTTACAATGAGCAGTTCTTC. It encodes CASSPTDSSYNEQFF. The chain couples TRBV19 to TRBJ2-1; TRBD1 might be the D (6 bases). V shed 6 bases and J shed 4 bases, with 16 bases lying between them. The CDR3 consists of 15 residues. Germline V lookup: CDR1 LNHDA, CDR2 SQIVND (reference sequence).

This clonotype was seen ten or more times. The gene calls are TRBV12-3 or TRBV12-4 and TRBJ2-2, with 8 nucleotides matching TRBD2. V lost 6 bases and J lost 1; bases outside the gene matches: 1. The CDR3 spans 14 residues. This chain's CDR3 is CASSTSGNTGELFF. DNA of the CDR3: TGTGCCAGCAGCACTAGCGGGAACACCGGGGAGCTGTTTTTT.

The chain combines TRBV5-5 with TRBJ2-4; unclear D gene. The V end was cut by 4 bases, the J end by 6 bases, with 17 bases between. Germline CDR1 SGHKS, CDR2 YYEKEE (reference sequence). The CDR3 covers 15 residues. CDR3 protein: CASSLTRNPPNIQYF. The CDR3 DNA sequence: TGTGCCAGCAGCCTGACGAGAAACCCCCCAAACATTCAGTACTTC. The variable domain in full, with the rest retrieved from reference TRBV5-5 and TRBJ2-4, is DAGVTQSPTHLIKTRGQQVTLRCSPISGHKSVSWYQQVLGQGPQFIFQYYEKEERGRGNFPDRFSARQFPNYSSELNVNALLLGDSALYLCASSLTRNPPNIQYFGAGTRLSVL.